This TCR beta chain was profiled in a study of cytomegalovirus exposure and HLA in healthy donors. In the study overall: Falling in the Caucasian-associated ancestry cluster were less than 85% of under 450 genotyped donors.

V trimming: 3 bases; J trimming: 4 bases; junction bases outside the gene matches: 10. The CDR3 has 15 residues. Germline CDR1 SGHDT, CDR2 YYEEEE. This PCR relied on a set of 60 Vbeta primers and 13 Jbeta primers. TCRdb's copy holds only in-frame clones and misses some; the assay was immunoSEQ multiplex PCR. The sample shows some 150,000 clones, roughly 79% of them seen only once. Material for sequencing was PBMCs. The chain combines TRBV5-6 with TRBJ2-7; 7 bases are a match to TRBD1. This TCR came from a male donor in good health and CMV-seronegative. The CDR3 sequence is CASSSVGTDFYEQYF. CDR3 DNA: TGTGCCAGCAGCTCCGTCGGGACAGACTTTTACGAGCAGTACTTC.